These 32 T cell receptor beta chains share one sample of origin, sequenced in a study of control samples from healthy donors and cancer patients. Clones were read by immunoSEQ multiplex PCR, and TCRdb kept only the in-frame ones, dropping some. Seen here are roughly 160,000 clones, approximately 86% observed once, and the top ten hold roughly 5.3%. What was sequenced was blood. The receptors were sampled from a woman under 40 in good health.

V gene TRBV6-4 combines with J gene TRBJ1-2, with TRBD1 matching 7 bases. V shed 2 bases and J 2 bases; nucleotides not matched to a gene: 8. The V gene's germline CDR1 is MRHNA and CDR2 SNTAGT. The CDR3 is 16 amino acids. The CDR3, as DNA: TGTGCCAGCAGTGACCTGACAGGGAGGCAGAACTATGGCTACACCTTC. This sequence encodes CASSDLTGRQNYGYTF.

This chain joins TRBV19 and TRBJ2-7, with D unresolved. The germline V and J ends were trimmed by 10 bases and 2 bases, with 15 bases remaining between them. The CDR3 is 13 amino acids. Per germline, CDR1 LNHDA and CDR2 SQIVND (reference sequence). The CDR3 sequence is CATTGLVTYEQYF. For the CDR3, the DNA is TGTGCCACAACCGGTCTAGTTACCTACGAGCAGTACTTC.

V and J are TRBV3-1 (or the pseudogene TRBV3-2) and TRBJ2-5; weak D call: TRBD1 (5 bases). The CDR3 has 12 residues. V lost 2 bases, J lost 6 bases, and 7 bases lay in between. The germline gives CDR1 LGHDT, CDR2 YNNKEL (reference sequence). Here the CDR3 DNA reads TGTGCCAGCAGCCAACGACAGCAGACCCAGTACTTC. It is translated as CASSQRQQTQYF.

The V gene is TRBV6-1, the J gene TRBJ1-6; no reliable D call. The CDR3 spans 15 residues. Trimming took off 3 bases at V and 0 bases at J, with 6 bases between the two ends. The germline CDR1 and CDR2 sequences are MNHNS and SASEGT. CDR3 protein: CASSEQTSYNSPLHF. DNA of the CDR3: TGTGCCAGCAGTGAGCAAACCTCCTATAATTCACCCCTCCACTTT.

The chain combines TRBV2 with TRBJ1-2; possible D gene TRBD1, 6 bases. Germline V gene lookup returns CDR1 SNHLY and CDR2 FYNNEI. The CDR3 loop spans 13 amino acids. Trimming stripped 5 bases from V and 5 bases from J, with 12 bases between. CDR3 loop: CASSRTDFYGYTF. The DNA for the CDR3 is TGTGCCAGCAGTCGGACAGACTTTTATGGCTACACCTTC.

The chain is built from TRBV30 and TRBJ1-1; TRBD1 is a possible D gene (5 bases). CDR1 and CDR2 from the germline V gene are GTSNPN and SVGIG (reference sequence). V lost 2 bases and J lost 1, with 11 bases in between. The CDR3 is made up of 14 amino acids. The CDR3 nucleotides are TGTGCCTGGAGTCTCGGGACCGGGAACACTGAAGCTTTCTTT. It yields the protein CAWSLGTGNTEAFF.

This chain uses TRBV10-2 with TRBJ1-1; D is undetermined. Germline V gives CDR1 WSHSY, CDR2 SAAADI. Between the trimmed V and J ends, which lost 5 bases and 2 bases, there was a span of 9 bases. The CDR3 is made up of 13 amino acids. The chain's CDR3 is CASSHNLNTEAFF. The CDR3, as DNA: TGCGCCAGCAGTCATAATCTAAACACTGAAGCTTTCTTT.

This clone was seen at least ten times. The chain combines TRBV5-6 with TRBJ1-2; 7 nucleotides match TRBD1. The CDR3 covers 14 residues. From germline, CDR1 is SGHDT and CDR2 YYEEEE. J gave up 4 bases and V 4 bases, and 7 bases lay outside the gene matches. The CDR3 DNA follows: TGTGCCAGCAGCCAGACAGGGCGTAGCTATGGCTACACCTTC. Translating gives CASSQTGRSYGYTF.

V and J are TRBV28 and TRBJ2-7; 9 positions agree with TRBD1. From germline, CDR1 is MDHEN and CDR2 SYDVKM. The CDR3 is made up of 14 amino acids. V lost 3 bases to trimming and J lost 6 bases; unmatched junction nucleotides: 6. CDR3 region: CASSLGTGTGEQYV. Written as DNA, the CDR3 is TGTGCCAGCAGTTTGGGGACAGGGACTGGCGAGCAGTACGTC.

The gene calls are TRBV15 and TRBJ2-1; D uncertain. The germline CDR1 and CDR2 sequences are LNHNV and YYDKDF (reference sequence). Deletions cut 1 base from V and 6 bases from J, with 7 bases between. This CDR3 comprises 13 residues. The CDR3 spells CATSRGSSNEQFF. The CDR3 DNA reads TGTGCCACCAGCAGAGGTAGCTCCAATGAGCAGTTCTTC.

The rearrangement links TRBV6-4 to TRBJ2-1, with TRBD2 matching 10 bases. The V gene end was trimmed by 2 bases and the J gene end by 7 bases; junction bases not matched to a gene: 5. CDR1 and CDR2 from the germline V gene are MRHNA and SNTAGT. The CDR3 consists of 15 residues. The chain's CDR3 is CASSDPLAGDNEQFF. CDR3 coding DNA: TGTGCCAGCAGTGACCCCCTAGCGGGAGATAATGAGCAGTTCTTC.

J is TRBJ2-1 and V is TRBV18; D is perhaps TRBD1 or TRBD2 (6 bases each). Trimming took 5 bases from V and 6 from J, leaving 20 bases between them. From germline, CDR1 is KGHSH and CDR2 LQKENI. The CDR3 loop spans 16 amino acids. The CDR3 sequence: CASSRQEGLQGNEQFF. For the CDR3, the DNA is TGTGCCAGCTCAAGACAGGAGGGTTTACAGGGCAATGAGCAGTTCTTC.

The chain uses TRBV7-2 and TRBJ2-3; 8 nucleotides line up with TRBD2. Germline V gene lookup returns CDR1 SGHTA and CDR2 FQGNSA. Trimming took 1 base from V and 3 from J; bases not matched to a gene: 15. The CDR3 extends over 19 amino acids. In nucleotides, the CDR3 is TGTGCCAGCAGCTTAGTTGTGCGCCTGGGTGGCGGGGGGACAGATACGCAGTATTTT. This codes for CASSLVVRLGGGGTDTQYF.

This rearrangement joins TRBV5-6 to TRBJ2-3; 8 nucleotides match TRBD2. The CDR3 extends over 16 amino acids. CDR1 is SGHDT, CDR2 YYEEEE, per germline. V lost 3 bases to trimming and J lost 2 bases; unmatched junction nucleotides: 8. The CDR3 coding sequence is TGTGCCAGCAGCTCCCGGGCGGGGGGCCCCACAGATACGCAGTATTTT. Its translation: CASSSRAGGPTDTQYF. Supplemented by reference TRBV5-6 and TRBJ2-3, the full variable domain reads DAGVTQSPTHLIKTRGQQVTLRCSPKSGHDTVSWYQQALGQGPQFIFQYYEEEERQRGNFPDRFSGHQFPNYSSELNVNALLLGDSALYLCASSSRAGGPTDTQYFGPGTRLTVL.

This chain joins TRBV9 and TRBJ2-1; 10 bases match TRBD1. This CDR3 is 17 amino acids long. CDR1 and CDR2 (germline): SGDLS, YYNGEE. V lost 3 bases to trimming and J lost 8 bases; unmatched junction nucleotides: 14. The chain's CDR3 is CASSANMGQGIGDEQFF. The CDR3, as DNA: TGTGCCAGCAGCGCGAATATGGGACAGGGGATCGGCGATGAGCAGTTCTTC.

CDR3 nucleotides: TGCGCCAGCAGCGAAGAAGACAGATACTATGGCTACACCTTC. Translation gives CASSEEDRYYGYTF. The chain couples TRBV5-1 to TRBJ1-2; TRBD1 might be the D (5 bases). The V end was cut by 4 bases, the J end by 3 bases, with 13 bases between. Per germline, CDR1 SGHRS and CDR2 YFSETQ. This CDR3 is built from 14 residues.

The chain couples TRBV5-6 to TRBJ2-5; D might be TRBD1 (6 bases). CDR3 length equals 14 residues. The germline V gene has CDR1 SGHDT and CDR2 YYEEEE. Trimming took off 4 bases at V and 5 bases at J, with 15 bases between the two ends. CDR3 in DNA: TGTGCCAGCAGCGGCAGGGGCCACCGGGAGACCCAGTACTTC. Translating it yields CASSGRGHRETQYF.

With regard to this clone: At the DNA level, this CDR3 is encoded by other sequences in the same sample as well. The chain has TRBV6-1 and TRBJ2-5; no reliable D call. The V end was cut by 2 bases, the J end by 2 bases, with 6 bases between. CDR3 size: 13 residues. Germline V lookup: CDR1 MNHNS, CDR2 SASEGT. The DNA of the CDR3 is TGTGCCAGCAGTGAACATCAGCAAGAGACCCAGTACTTC. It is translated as CASSEHQQETQYF.

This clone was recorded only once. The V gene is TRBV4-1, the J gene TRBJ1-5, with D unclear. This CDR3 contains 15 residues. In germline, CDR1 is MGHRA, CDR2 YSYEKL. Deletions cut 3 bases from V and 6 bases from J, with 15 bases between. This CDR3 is CASSHRILGSQPQHF. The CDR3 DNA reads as TGCGCCAGCAGCCACCGAATTCTGGGTAGTCAGCCCCAGCATTTT.

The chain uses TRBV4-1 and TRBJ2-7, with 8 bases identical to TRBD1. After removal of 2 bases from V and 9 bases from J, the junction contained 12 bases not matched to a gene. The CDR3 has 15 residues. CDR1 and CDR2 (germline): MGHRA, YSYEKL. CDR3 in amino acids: CASSQTTGEGAVQYV. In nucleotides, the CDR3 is TGCGCCAGCAGCCAAACGACAGGGGAAGGTGCGGTGCAGTACGTC.

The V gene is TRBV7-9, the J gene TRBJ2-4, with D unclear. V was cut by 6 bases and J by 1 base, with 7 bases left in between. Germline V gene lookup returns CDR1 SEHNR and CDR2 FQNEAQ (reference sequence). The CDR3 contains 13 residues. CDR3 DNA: TGTGCCAGCAGGGAATTGGCCAAAAACATTCAGTACTTC. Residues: CASRELAKNIQYF.

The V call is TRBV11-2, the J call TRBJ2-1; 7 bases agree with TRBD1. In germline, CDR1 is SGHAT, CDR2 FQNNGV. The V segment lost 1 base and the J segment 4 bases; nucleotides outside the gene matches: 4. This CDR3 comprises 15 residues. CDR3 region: CASSLGQGLYNEQFF. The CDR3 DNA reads TGTGCCAGCAGCTTAGGACAGGGATTATACAATGAGCAGTTCTTC.

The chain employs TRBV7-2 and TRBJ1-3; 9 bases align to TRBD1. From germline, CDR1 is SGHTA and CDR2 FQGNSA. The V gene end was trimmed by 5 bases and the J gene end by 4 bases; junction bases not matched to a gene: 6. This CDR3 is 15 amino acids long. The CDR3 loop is CASSLTGGLGNTIYF. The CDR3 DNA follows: TGTGCCAGCAGCCTCACAGGGGGCTTAGGAAACACCATATATTTT.

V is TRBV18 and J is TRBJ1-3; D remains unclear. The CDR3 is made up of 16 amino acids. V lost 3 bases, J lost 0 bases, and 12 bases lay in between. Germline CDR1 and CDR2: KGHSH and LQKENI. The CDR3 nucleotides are TGTGCCAGCTCACCCCTAGTAGTGTCCTCTGGAAACACCATATATTTT. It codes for CASSPLVVSSGNTIYF.

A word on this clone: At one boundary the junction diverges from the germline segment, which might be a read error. Here the CDR3 reads CASSLAGGYNEQFF. Here the CDR3 DNA reads TGTGCCAGCAGCCTAGCGGGGGGGTACAATGAGCAGTTCTTC. J is TRBJ2-1 and V is TRBV7-9, with TRBD2 identical over 12 bases. The length of the CDR3 is 14 residues. Germline V gene sequence: CDR1 SEHNR, CDR2 FQNEAQ (reference sequence). The whole variable domain, remainder taken from reference TRBV7-9 and TRBJ2-1, is DTGVSQNPRHKITKRGQNVTFRCDPISEHNRLYWYRQTLGQGPEFLTYFQNEAQLEKSRLLSDRFSAERPKGSFSTLEIQRTEQGDSAMYLCASSLAGGYNEQFFGPGTRLTVL.

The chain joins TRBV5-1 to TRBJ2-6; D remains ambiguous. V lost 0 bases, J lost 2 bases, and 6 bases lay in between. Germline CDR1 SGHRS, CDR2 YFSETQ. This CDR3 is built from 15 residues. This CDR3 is CASSLALAGANVLTF. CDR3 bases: TGCGCCAGCAGCTTGGCGTTGGCTGGGGCCAACGTCCTGACTTTC.

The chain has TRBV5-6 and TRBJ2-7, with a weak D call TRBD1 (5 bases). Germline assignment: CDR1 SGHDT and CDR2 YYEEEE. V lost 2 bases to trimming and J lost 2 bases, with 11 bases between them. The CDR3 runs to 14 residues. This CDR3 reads CASSFRQPPYEQYF. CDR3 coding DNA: TGTGCCAGCAGCTTCCGACAGCCCCCCTACGAGCAGTACTTC.

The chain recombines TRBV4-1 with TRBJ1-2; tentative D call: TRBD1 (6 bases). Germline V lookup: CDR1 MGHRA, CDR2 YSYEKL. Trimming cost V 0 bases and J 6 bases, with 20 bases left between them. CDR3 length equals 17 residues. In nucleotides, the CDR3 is TGCGCCAGCAGCCAAGAATTATTGGGGGGGGCCGTTGATGGCTACACCTTC. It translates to CASSQELLGGAVDGYTF.

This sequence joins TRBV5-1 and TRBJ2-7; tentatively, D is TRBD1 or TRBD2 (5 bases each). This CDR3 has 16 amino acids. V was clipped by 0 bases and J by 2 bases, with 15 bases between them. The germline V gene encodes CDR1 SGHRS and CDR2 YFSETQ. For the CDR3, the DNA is TGCGCCAGCAGCTTGGATCCGAACCGGGGCCCCTACGAGCAGTACGTC. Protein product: CASSLDPNRGPYEQYV.

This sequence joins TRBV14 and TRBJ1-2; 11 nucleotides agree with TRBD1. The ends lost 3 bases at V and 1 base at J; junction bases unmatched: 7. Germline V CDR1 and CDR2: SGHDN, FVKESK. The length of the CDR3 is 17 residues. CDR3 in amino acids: CASSHRDRGDFNYGYTF. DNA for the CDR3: TGTGCCAGCAGCCACCGGGACAGGGGGGACTTTAACTATGGCTACACCTTC.

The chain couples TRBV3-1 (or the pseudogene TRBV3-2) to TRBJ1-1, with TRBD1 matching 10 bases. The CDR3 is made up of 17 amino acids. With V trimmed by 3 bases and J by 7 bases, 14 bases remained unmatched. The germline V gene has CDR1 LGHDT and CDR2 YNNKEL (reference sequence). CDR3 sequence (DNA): TGTGCCAGCAGCCAGACGGACAGGGGGTATTTTCTTGGTGAAGCTTTCTTT. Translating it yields CASSQTDRGYFLGEAFF.

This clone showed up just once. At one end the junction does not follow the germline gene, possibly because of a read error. This CDR3 is CASSQDRDRALF. The CDR3 DNA sequence: TGTGCCAGCAGCCAGGACCGGGACCGGGCACTCTTC. The chain employs TRBV14 and TRBJ2-1; D may correspond to TRBD1 or TRBD2 (5 bases each). CDR1 is SGHDN and CDR2 is FVKESK in the germline V gene. The CDR3 covers 12 residues.